These 23 T cell receptor beta chains share one sample of origin, sequenced in a study of CD8+ T cells in alopecia areata. This sample's treatment: oral pan-JAK inhibitor, 5-10 mg twice daily. Following extraction, RNA underwent reverse transcription to cDNA, which served as the sequencing template. Assay used: immunoSEQ multiplex PCR; TCRdb lists only in-frame clones, some missing. The data show nearly 200,000 clones, with about three fifths seen just once and 5.5% held by the top ten. The source material was CD4+ T cells sorted from blood, sampled at week 24, from a patient treated with tofacitinib. These receptors all come from a human donor with alopecia areata.

This clone came up a few times. CDR3: CATSRDLDEETQYF. DNA for the CDR3: TGTGCCACCAGCAGAGATCTAGATGAAGAGACCCAGTACTTC. The genes are TRBV15 and TRBJ2-5; D unresolved. CDR1 is LNHNV and CDR2 is YYDKDF in the germline V gene (reference sequence). The CDR3 is 14 residues long. V lost 0 bases and J lost 3, with 8 bases in between.

The rearrangement links TRBV30 to TRBJ2-2; tentative D call: TRBD1 (6 bases). The V end lost 5 bases, the J end lost 5 bases, and 15 bases lay between the germline ends. The CDR3 is 14 amino acids. Germline CDR1 reads GTSNPN; CDR2 reads SVGIG (reference sequence). CDR3 bases: TGTGCCTGGCTCGCAGGGGCCAGAACCGGGGAGCTGTTTTTT. It encodes CAWLAGARTGELFF.

The rearrangement links TRBV7-2 to TRBJ2-4, with 10 bases identical to TRBD2. J lost 8 bases, V lost 5 bases, and 9 bases had no gene match. Germline values: CDR1 SGHTA, CDR2 FQGNSA. There are 15 residues in the CDR3. Written as DNA, the CDR3 is TGTGCCAGCAGCCCGTCTAGCGGGAGTGGTGACATTCAGTACTTC. Its translation: CASSPSSGSGDIQYF.

This clone was seen once. An end of the junction does not agree with germline; a read error may underlie this. The CDR3 is CSVDQGVVYDYTF. The CDR3 DNA reads as TGCAGCGTTGACCAGGGGGTTGTCTATGACTACACCTTC. V is TRBV29-1 and J is TRBJ1-2, with 7 bases aligning to TRBD1. This CDR3 region has 13 residues. Germline V gene lookup returns CDR1 SQVTM and CDR2 ANQGSEA.

Notes on this clone: At one of its ends the junction is not consistent with the germline gene, which may arise from a read error. The sample holds other DNA sequences that translate to the same CDR3. The V and J genes are TRBV29-1 and TRBJ1-6; 7 nucleotides align to TRBD1. Germline V CDR1 and CDR2: SQVTM, ANQGSEA. The CDR3 runs to 15 residues. CDR3 residues: CSAVGQLVSNSPLHF. The CDR3 bases are TGCAGCGCTGTGGGACAGTTAGTGAGTAATTCGCCCCTCCACTTT.

The chain links TRBV5-4 to TRBJ2-3; 8 nucleotides align to TRBD2. V dropped 4 bases and J dropped 6; count of bases not matched to a gene: 16. The CDR3 contains 17 residues. CDR1 is SGHNT and CDR2 is YYREEE in the germline V gene (reference sequence). In DNA, the CDR3 is TGTGCCAGCAGCCGAAAGGGGCTAGCGGGCCGAATGGATACGCAGTATTTT. Residues: CASSRKGLAGRMDTQYF.

The V gene is TRBV6-5, the J gene TRBJ2-7, with D maybe TRBD2 (5 bases). Trimming shortened V by 6 bases and J by 9 bases, and 15 bases separated the two germline ends. The CDR3 covers 12 residues. Germline CDR1 and CDR2: MNHEY and SVGAGI. The CDR3 sequence: CASRPPEGVQYF. The CDR3 bases are TGTGCCAGCAGGCCTCCTGAGGGTGTGCAGTACTTC.

As DNA, the CDR3 is TGTGCCAGCAGTTACGGCGATCTTAATTCACCCCTCCACTTT. It encodes CASSYGDLNSPLHF. The genes are TRBV6-5 and TRBJ1-6; D is unclear. Germline CDR1 is MNHEY and CDR2 is SVGAGI. Trimming removed 2 bases from V and 6 bases from J, with 8 bases in between. The CDR3 sequence is 14 residues long.

The chain recombines TRBV29-1 with TRBJ2-5; D is undetermined. In germline, CDR1 is SQVTM, CDR2 ANQGSEA. The length of the CDR3 is 13 residues. Trimming took off 4 bases at V and 2 bases at J, with 11 bases between the two ends. CDR3 in DNA: TGCAGCGTTGCTAGGACCCTTCAAGAGACCCAGTACTTC. Residues: CSVARTLQETQYF.

This clone has ten or more counts. This chain uses TRBV4-3 with TRBJ1-2; D gene ambiguous. The ends were cut back, 1 base at V and 2 bases at J, with 20 bases in the middle. The germline CDR1 and CDR2 sequences are LGHNA and YSLEER. The CDR3 extends over 18 amino acids. In DNA form, the CDR3 reads TGCGCCAGCAGCCAAGGCCCGGGTATGCAGGAGTTAAACTATGGCTACACCTTC. This gives the protein CASSQGPGMQELNYGYTF.

This clone has only a few counts. The chain joins TRBV4-1 to TRBJ2-7; D is unresolved. V was clipped by 2 bases and J by 0 bases, with 11 bases between them. The CDR3 sequence is 15 residues long. CDR1 and CDR2 from the germline V gene are MGHRA and YSYEKL. The CDR3 is CASSQYRHSSYEQYF. The DNA for the CDR3 is TGCGCCAGCAGCCAATATCGACACTCCTCCTACGAGCAGTACTTC.

This sequence joins TRBV30 and TRBJ1-1; D possibly corresponds to TRBD1 (5 bases). Trimming cost V 5 bases and J 2 bases, with 9 bases left between them. Germline CDR1 is GTSNPN and CDR2 is SVGIG (reference sequence). This CDR3 is built from 12 residues. CDR3 nucleotides: TGTGCCTGGGGAGGACATAACACTGAAGCTTTCTTT. Translating it yields CAWGGHNTEAFF.

Points on this clone: Sequence at one end of the junction differs from germline and may be a read error. This CDR3 is CAITEGGRGNEQFF. The CDR3 nucleotides read TGTGCCATCACTGAGGGGGGCCGCGGGAATGAGCAGTTCTTC. V is TRBV10-3 and J is TRBJ2-1; either TRBD1 or TRBD2 may fit D (6 bases each). The CDR3 has 14 amino acids. Germline CDR1 ENHRY, CDR2 SYGVKD.

The gene calls are TRBV7-9 and TRBJ1-1; maybe TRBD1 (6 bases). Trimming left V 5 bases short and J 1 base short, with 14 bases between. Germline V gives CDR1 SEHNR, CDR2 FQNEAQ (reference sequence). The CDR3 is made up of 15 amino acids. CDR3 protein: CASSDPPTGNTEAFF. For the CDR3, the DNA is TGTGCCAGCAGCGATCCCCCGACAGGGAACACTGAAGCTTTCTTT.

V is TRBV14 and J is TRBJ1-1; D gene ambiguous. Trimming removed 2 bases from V and 1 base from J, with 5 bases in between. The CDR3 has 13 residues. CDR1 SGHDN and CDR2 FVKESK come from the germline V gene. This CDR3 reads CASSQYPNTEAFF. The CDR3 DNA reads as TGTGCCAGCAGCCAATACCCGAACACTGAAGCTTTCTTT.

The V call is TRBV15, the J call TRBJ2-5; no clear D gene. The CDR3 totals 12 residues. The germline V and J ends were trimmed by 4 bases and 5 bases, with 8 bases remaining between them. Germline V gene sequence: CDR1 LNHNV, CDR2 YYDKDF (reference sequence). CDR3 loop: CATSTARETQYF. In DNA, the CDR3 is TGTGCCACCAGCACCGCCAGGGAGACCCAGTACTTC.

CDR3 sequence: CASSLYGAANGETQYF. The CDR3 DNA is TGTGCCAGCAGCTTATATGGGGCCGCTAATGGGGAGACCCAGTACTTC. The chain couples TRBV7-2 to TRBJ2-5, with D tentatively TRBD1 (5 bases). Germline loops: CDR1 SGHTA, CDR2 FQGNSA. V was clipped by 2 bases and J by 5 bases, with 18 bases between them. The length of the CDR3 is 16 residues.

The chain joins TRBV29-1 to TRBJ2-5; 8 bases are a match to TRBD2. The J segment lost 5 bases and the V segment lost 3 bases, leaving 8 bases of the junction unmatched. Germline CDR1 SQVTM, CDR2 ANQGSEA. The CDR3 covers 14 residues. This chain's CDR3 is CSVDHGGARETQYF. The CDR3 nucleotides read TGCAGCGTTGATCACGGGGGGGCTCGGGAGACCCAGTACTTC.

The DNA for the CDR3 is TGTGCCAGCACCCCGGCAGGGATTATGAATGGCTACACCTTC. This codes for CASTPAGIMNGYTF. The rearrangement joins TRBV6-6 to TRBJ1-2, with D perhaps TRBD1 (5 bases). Between the trimmed V and J ends, which lost 7 bases and 6 bases, there was a span of 18 bases. The CDR3 consists of 14 residues. In germline, CDR1 is MNHNY, CDR2 SVGAGI (reference sequence).

The chain couples TRBV5-1 to TRBJ2-5; 7 bases line up with TRBD1. This CDR3 has 14 amino acids. Trimming at V came to 4 bases and at J to 2 bases, leaving 5 bases not matched to a gene. Per the germline V gene, CDR1 is SGHRS and CDR2 is YFSETQ. The CDR3 loop reads CASSTGDRQETQYF. The CDR3 nucleotides read TGCGCCAGCAGCACCGGGGACAGACAAGAGACCCAGTACTTC.

The CDR3 nucleotides read TGTGCCAGCAGCCCCGACAGGGGAAGGGCTGAAGCTTTCTTT. Its translation: CASSPDRGRAEAFF. V and J are TRBV7-2 and TRBJ1-1; 8 bases match TRBD1. Unmatched junction bases numbered 8, after V lost 5 bases and J lost 6 bases. The germline V gene has CDR1 SGHTA and CDR2 FQGNSA. There are 14 residues in the CDR3. The full variable domain, rest sourced from reference TRBV7-2 and TRBJ1-1, is GAGVSQSPSNKVTEKGKDVELRCDPISGHTALYWYRQSLGQGLEFLIYFQGNSAPDKSGLPSDRFSAERTGGSVSTLTIQRTQQEDSAVYLCASSPDRGRAEAFFGQGTRLTVV.

The J gene is TRBJ2-3, the V gene TRBV7-2; D is perhaps TRBD2 (6 bases). Per the germline V gene, CDR1 is SGHTA and CDR2 is FQGNSA. V was trimmed by 5 bases and J by 2 bases, leaving 11 bases between them. The CDR3 spans 14 residues. CDR3 sequence (DNA): TGTGCCAGCAGCCCAACGGGAGACACAGATACGCAGTATTTT. Amino acids: CASSPTGDTDTQYF.

This chain links TRBV30 with TRBJ1-1; the D is unclear. There are 14 residues in the CDR3. Germline CDR1 reads GTSNPN; CDR2 reads SVGIG (reference sequence). Trimming cost V 5 bases and J 3 bases, with 16 bases left between them. CDR3 in DNA: TGTGCCTGGCTGAGAAACTCCGGGCACACTGAAGCTTTCTTT. It translates to CAWLRNSGHTEAFF.